The present T cell receptor beta chain was sequenced within a study of response to subunit inactivated influenza vaccine. General study results and limits: Few new T cells, the authors suggested, are recruited by each seasonal influenza vaccination.

Remarks on this clonotype: The target antigen is unknown.

TCRdb independently ran MiXCR on the RT-PCR reads; one entry per CDR3 protein. Of about 300,000 distinct CDR3 sequences listed, roughly 20% are singletons. Here the sequenced sample was PBMCs from blood, taken about 20 months after vaccination. This TCR came from a man aged 45 to 70 who received an inactivated influenza vaccine.

The CDR3 sequence is CASSFSQLYEQYF. CDR3 in DNA: TGTGCCAGCAGTTTTTCACAGCTTTACGAGCAGTACTTC. The genes are TRBV28 and TRBJ2-7, with D unresolved. Germline CDR1 is MDHEN and CDR2 is SYDVKM. The CDR3 loop spans 13 amino acids. Trimming took off 3 bases at V and 4 bases at J, with 10 bases between the two ends.